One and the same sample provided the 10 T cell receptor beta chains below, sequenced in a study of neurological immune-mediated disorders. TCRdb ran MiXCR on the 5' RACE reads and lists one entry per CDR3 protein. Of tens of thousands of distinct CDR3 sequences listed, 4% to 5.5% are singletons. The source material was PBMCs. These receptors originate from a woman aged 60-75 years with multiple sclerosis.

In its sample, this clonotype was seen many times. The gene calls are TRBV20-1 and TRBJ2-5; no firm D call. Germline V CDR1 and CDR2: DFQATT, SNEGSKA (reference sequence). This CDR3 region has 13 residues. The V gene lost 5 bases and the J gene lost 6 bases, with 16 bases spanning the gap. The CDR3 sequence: CSAPRGPLKTQYF. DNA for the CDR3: TGCAGTGCTCCCCGTGGCCCGTTGAAGACCCAGTACTTC.

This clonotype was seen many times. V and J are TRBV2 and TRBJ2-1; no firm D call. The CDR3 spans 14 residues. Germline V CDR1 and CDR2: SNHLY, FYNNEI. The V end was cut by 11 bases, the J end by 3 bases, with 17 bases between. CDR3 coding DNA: TGTGCCGGCGACCGGGTGCTCGGCTACAATGAGCAGTTCTTC. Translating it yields CAGDRVLGYNEQFF.

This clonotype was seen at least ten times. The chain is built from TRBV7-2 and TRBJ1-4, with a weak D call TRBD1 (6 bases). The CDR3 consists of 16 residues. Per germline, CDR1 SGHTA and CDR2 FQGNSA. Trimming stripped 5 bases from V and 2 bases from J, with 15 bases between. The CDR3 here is CASSPGGGVTNEKLFF. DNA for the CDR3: TGTGCCAGCAGCCCGGGTGGGGGCGTCACTAATGAAAAACTGTTTTTT.

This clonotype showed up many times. CDR3 DNA sequence: TGTGCCAGCAGTTCCCCGTGGGGGGCGGATGAGCAGTTCTTC. Amino acid sequence: CASSSPWGADEQFF. This rearrangement joins TRBV27 to TRBJ2-1; D possibly uses TRBD1 or TRBD2 (6 bases each). The CDR3 is made up of 14 amino acids. Trimming took 4 bases from V and 8 from J, leaving 15 bases between them. The germline V gene encodes CDR1 MNHEY and CDR2 SMNVEV (reference sequence).

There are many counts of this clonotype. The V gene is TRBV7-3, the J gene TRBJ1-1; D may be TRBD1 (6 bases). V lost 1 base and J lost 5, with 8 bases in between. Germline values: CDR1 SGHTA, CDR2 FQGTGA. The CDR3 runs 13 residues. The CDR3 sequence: CASSLNRDTEAFF. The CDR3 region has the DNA TGTGCCAGCAGCTTAAACAGGGATACTGAAGCTTTCTTT.

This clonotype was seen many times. The CDR3 region is CASSYSGTPGDEQYF. The CDR3 nucleotides read TGTGCCAGCAGCTACTCCGGGACCCCCGGGGACGAGCAGTACTTC. The gene calls are TRBV7-2 and TRBJ2-7; perhaps D is TRBD1 or TRBD2 (5 bases each). CDR1 and CDR2 from the germline V gene are SGHTA and FQGNSA. The CDR3 extends over 15 amino acids. V shed 4 bases and J shed 5 bases, with 18 bases lying between them.

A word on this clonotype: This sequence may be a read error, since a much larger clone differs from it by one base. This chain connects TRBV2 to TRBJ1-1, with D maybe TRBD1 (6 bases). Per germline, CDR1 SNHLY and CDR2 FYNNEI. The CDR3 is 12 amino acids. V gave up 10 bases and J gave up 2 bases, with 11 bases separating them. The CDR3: CANREVNTEAFF. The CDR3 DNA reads TGTGCCAACAGGGAGGTCAACACTGAAGCTTTCTTT.

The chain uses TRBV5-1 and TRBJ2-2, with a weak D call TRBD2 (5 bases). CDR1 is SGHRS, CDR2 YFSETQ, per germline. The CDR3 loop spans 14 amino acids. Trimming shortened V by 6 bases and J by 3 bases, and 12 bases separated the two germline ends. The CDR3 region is CASNWESDTGELFF. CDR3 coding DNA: TGCGCCAGCAATTGGGAGTCGGACACCGGGGAGCTGTTTTTT.

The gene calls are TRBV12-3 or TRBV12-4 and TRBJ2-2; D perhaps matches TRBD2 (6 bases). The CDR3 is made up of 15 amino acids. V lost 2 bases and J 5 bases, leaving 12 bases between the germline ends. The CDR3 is CASSLSGRGTGELFF. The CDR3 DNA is TGTGCCAGCAGTTTATCGGGGCGGGGAACCGGGGAGCTGTTTTTT.

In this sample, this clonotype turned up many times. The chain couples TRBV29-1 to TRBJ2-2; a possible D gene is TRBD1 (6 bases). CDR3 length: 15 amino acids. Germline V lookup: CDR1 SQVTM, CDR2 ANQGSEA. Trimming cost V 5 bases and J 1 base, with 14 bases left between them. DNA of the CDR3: TGCAGCGTTCGATCTTCCAGGGGGAACACCGGGGAGCTGTTTTTT. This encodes CSVRSSRGNTGELFF.